This passage covers 26 T cell receptor beta chains from one sample sequenced in a study of blood T cell repertoires in COVID-19. Assay: immunoSEQ multiplex PCR; the TCRdb copy retains only in-frame clones and omits some. The sample contains approximately 400,000 clones, more than 75% of which appear only once. Sequenced material: PBMCs or T cells enriched from blood (not recorded which). The receptors here all came from a woman younger than 35 who had recovered from COVID-19.

The chain couples TRBV10-3 to TRBJ1-5, with 8 bases matching TRBD1. CDR3 size: 16 residues. V was pared by 6 bases and J by 0 bases, with 7 bases of the junction left unmatched. From germline, CDR1 is ENHRY and CDR2 SYGVKD. Written as DNA, the CDR3 is TGTGCCATCAGCGGGACAGGCGGTTATAGCAATCAGCCCCAGCATTTT. Its translation is CAISGTGGYSNQPQHF.

The chain recombines TRBV19 with TRBJ1-6, with 9 nucleotides matching TRBD1. The CDR3 contains 14 residues. Germline CDR1 is LNHDA and CDR2 is SQIVND (reference sequence). The J segment lost 10 bases and the V segment lost 7 bases, leaving 8 bases of the junction unmatched. The CDR3 DNA reads TGTGCCAGTACCCCGGGACAGGGCGCATCACCCCTCCACTTT. Its translation is CASTPGQGASPLHF.

This clone has only one observation. The rearrangement uses TRBV4-2 and TRBJ1-2; 8 bases match TRBD1. The V gene's germline CDR1 is LGHNA and CDR2 YNFKEQ. With V trimmed by 0 bases and J by 8 bases, 11 bases remained unmatched. CDR3 length: 16 amino acids. CDR3 nucleotide sequence: TGTGCCAGCAGCCAAGAAGGGGCCAGGGGGCCGGGGGGCTACACCTTC. Translation: CASSQEGARGPGGYTF.

This chain connects TRBV2 to TRBJ1-4, with 9 bases fitting TRBD1. With V trimmed by 0 bases and J by 7 bases, 6 bases remained unmatched. This CDR3 spans 16 amino acids. CDR1 and CDR2 (germline): SNHLY, FYNNEI. This CDR3 is CASSEAPTGGGEKLFF. CDR3 in DNA: TGTGCCAGCAGTGAAGCCCCGACAGGGGGAGGTGAAAAACTGTTTTTT.

The sample holds one count of this clone. The chain links TRBV19 to TRBJ2-3; 13 bases are a match to TRBD2. V was pared by 3 bases and J by 3 bases, with 3 bases of the junction left unmatched. The germline gives CDR1 LNHDA, CDR2 SQIVND (reference sequence). The CDR3 extends over 16 amino acids. The CDR3 DNA reads as TGTGCCAGTAGTATGACTAGCGGGGGGAAGACAGATACGCAGTATTTT. Protein sequence: CASSMTSGGKTDTQYF. Filled out from reference TRBV19 and TRBJ2-3, the complete variable domain reads DGGITQSPKYLFRKEGQNVTLSCEQNLNHDAMYWYRQDPGQGLRLIYYSQIVNDFQKGDIAEGYSVSREKKESFPLTVTSAQKNPTAFYLCASSMTSGGKTDTQYFGPGTRLTVL.

The gene calls are TRBV28 and TRBJ1-5; D call uncertain. V lost 3 bases and J lost 3, with 15 bases in between. Per the germline V gene, CDR1 is MDHEN and CDR2 is SYDVKM. The CDR3 is 16 amino acids. CDR3 nucleotides: TGTGCCAGCAGTTTGGGTTACGGGAGGGCCAATCAGCCCCAGCATTTT. It yields the protein CASSLGYGRANQPQHF.

Here the CDR3 reads CASSPGRGTYNEQFF. The CDR3 DNA sequence: TGCGCCAGCAGCCCCGGTAGAGGCACCTACAATGAGCAGTTCTTC. The V gene is TRBV4-3, the J gene TRBJ2-1; D is unresolved. Trimming removed 4 bases at V and 2 bases at J, with 12 bases between. The CDR3 extends over 15 amino acids. Germline V CDR1 and CDR2: LGHNA, YSLEER.

This chain links TRBV5-1 with TRBJ2-7; 8 bases map to TRBD2. This CDR3 is 15 amino acids long. J lost 5 bases, V lost 1 base, and 8 bases had no gene match. The germline V gene encodes CDR1 SGHRS and CDR2 YFSETQ. The CDR3 is CASSLRAGGQHEQYF. The CDR3 DNA sequence: TGCGCCAGCAGCTTGAGGGCGGGGGGCCAACACGAGCAGTACTTC. Filled out from reference TRBV5-1 and TRBJ2-7, the complete variable domain reads KAGVTQTPRYLIKTRGQQVTLSCSPISGHRSVSWYQQTPGQGLQFLFEYFSETQRNKGNFPGRFSGRQFSNSRSEMNVSTLELGDSALYLCASSLRAGGQHEQYFGPGTRLTVT.

The gene calls are TRBV9 and TRBJ1-6, with 7 bases fitting TRBD1. The length of the CDR3 is 18 residues. V lost 0 bases and J lost 7; bases outside the gene matches: 13. The V gene's germline CDR1 is SGDLS and CDR2 YYNGEE. CDR3: CASSVDQGGQVWNSPLHF. The CDR3 DNA sequence: TGTGCCAGCAGCGTAGATCAAGGAGGACAGGTTTGGAATTCACCCCTCCACTTT.

CDR3 coding DNA: TGTGCCAGCAGCCTAGAGGGAGCAACTAATGAAAAACTGTTTTTT. Its protein is CASSLEGATNEKLFF. The J gene is TRBJ1-4, the V gene TRBV2; D not certain. V lost 6 bases, J lost 0 bases, and 11 bases lay in between. Germline lookup yields CDR1 SNHLY and CDR2 FYNNEI. This CDR3 contains 15 residues. The whole variable domain, filled in from reference TRBV2 and TRBJ1-4, reads EPEVTQTPSHQVTQMGQEVILRCVPISNHLYFYWYRQILGQKVEFLVSFYNNEISEKSEIFDDQFSVERPDGSNFTLKIRSTKLEDSAMYFCASSLEGATNEKLFFGSGTQLSVL.

This chain connects TRBV4-1 to TRBJ2-7, with D tentatively TRBD2 (5 bases). V was trimmed by 3 bases and J by 3 bases, leaving 12 bases between them. Germline V gene sequence: CDR1 MGHRA, CDR2 YSYEKL. There are 14 residues in the CDR3. The CDR3 DNA is TGCGCCAGCAGCCAGCACACGGGGATCTACGAGCAGTACTTC. Protein: CASSQHTGIYEQYF.

V gene TRBV7-9 combines with J gene TRBJ2-2, with 8 bases identical to TRBD1. The CDR3 has 15 amino acids. CDR1 is SEHNR, CDR2 FQNEAQ, per germline (reference sequence). V gave up 5 bases and J gave up 5 bases; unmatched junction bases: 7. CDR3 nucleotides: TGTGCCAGCAGCCTAGGACAGGGTTGGACCGGGGAGCTGTTTTTT. The encoded protein is CASSLGQGWTGELFF.

The chain has TRBV5-4 and TRBJ1-1, with 7 bases matching TRBD1. CDR3 size: 12 residues. With 0 bases clipped from V and 8 bases from J, the junction kept 1 base outside the gene matches. Germline loops: CDR1 SGHNT, CDR2 YYREEE (reference sequence). The CDR3 coding sequence is TGTGCCAGCAGCTTGGGACAGGGCGAAGCTTTCTTT. Amino acids: CASSLGQGEAFF.

The chain recombines TRBV5-5 with TRBJ1-1; TRBD1 matches at 7 bases. The CDR3 covers 14 residues. J gave up 3 bases and V 2 bases, and 4 bases lay outside the gene matches. The germline CDR1 and CDR2 sequences are SGHKS and YYEKEE (reference sequence). In nucleotides, the CDR3 is TGTGCCAGCAGCTTACAGGGGCGGGACACTGAAGCTTTCTTT. Residues: CASSLQGRDTEAFF.

This chain joins TRBV19 and TRBJ2-5; TRBD2 aligns across 10 bases. V was clipped by 0 bases and J by 1 base; unmatched bases: 2. The CDR3 has 16 residues. Germline-derived CDR1 and CDR2 are LNHDA and SQIVND (reference sequence). The CDR3 bases are TGTGCCAGTAGTATAGACCAGCGGGGGGGCCAAGAGACCCAGTACTTC. It codes for CASSIDQRGGQETQYF.

The DNA for the CDR3 is TGCGCCAGCAGACCCCACCCGACAGAAGCAACTAATGAAAAACTGTTTTTT. Protein: CASRPHPTEATNEKLFF. V gene TRBV4-1 combines with J gene TRBJ1-4; maybe TRBD1 (5 bases). Per germline, CDR1 MGHRA and CDR2 YSYEKL. The length of the CDR3 is 17 residues. V gave up 6 bases and J gave up 0 bases, with 17 bases separating them.

This chain links TRBV11-3 with TRBJ2-1; 12 bases fit TRBD2. This CDR3 spans 15 amino acids. Trimming took 5 bases from V and 8 from J; bases not matched to a gene: 7. CDR1 is SGHNT and CDR2 is YENEEA in the germline V gene. As DNA, the CDR3 is TGTGCCAGCAGCGGACCGGGACTAGCGGGTGATGAGCAGTTCTTC. Translating it yields CASSGPGLAGDEQFF. The full variable domain, rest sourced from reference TRBV11-3 and TRBJ2-1, is EAGVVQSPRYKIIEKKQPVAFWCNPISGHNTLYWYLQNLGQGPELLIRYENEEAVDDSQLPKDRFSAERLKGVDSTLKIQPAELGDSAVYLCASSGPGLAGDEQFFGPGTRLTVL.

The chain joins TRBV19 to TRBJ2-5; tentative D call: TRBD2 (6 bases). CDR3 length: 14 residues. The V end was cut by 3 bases, the J end by 4 bases, with 12 bases between. Germline V CDR1 and CDR2: LNHDA, SQIVND (reference sequence). The CDR3 is CASSMPSVRETQYF. Written as DNA, the CDR3 is TGTGCCAGTAGTATGCCTAGCGTGAGAGAGACCCAGTACTTC.

The chain combines TRBV5-5 with TRBJ1-1; D remains ambiguous. Trimming removed 5 bases from V and 0 bases from J, with 8 bases in between. The CDR3 extends over 13 amino acids. Germline V gives CDR1 SGHKS, CDR2 YYEKEE (reference sequence). The CDR3 DNA is TGTGCCAGCAGAGTTTCTATGAACACTGAAGCTTTCTTT. Protein product: CASRVSMNTEAFF.

The CDR3 is CASSATGRQYF. The CDR3 coding sequence is TGTGCCAGCAGCGCCACTGGGCGCCAGTACTTC. The J gene is TRBJ2-5, the V gene TRBV7-2, with no clear D. Trimming removed 5 bases from V and 10 bases from J, with 11 bases in between. The germline V gene encodes CDR1 SGHTA and CDR2 FQGNSA. There are 11 residues in the CDR3.

This rearrangement joins TRBV5-4 to TRBJ2-7, with a tentative D call TRBD2 (6 bases). The germline V gene encodes CDR1 SGHNT and CDR2 YYREEE (reference sequence). The CDR3 loop spans 14 amino acids. Between the trimmed V and J ends, which lost 0 bases and 2 bases, there was a span of 9 bases. The CDR3 DNA reads as TGTGCCAGCAGCTTGGGGGACTGGACCTACGAGCAGTACTTC. It codes for CASSLGDWTYEQYF. The entire variable domain, with the rest obtained from reference TRBV5-4 and TRBJ2-7, is as follows: ETGVTQSPTHLIKTRGQQVTLRCSSQSGHNTVSWYQQALGQGPQFIFQYYREEENGRGNFPPRFSGLQFPNYSSELNVNALELDDSALYLCASSLGDWTYEQYFGPGTRLTVT.

This rearrangement joins TRBV11-1 to TRBJ2-7; no definite D call. Trimming stripped 1 base from V and 1 base from J, with 8 bases between. Germline CDR1 SGHAT, CDR2 FQDESV (reference sequence). This CDR3 is built from 14 residues. CDR3 sequence (DNA): TGTGCCAGCAGCTTAGATCTCGGTTCCTACGAGCAGTACTTC. Amino acid sequence: CASSLDLGSYEQYF.

The V call is TRBV29-1, the J call TRBJ2-5, with 8 bases identical to TRBD1. The length of the CDR3 is 12 residues. V lost 7 bases and J lost 2; bases outside the gene matches: 3. Germline V lookup: CDR1 SQVTM, CDR2 ANQGSEA. The CDR3 reads CSARTGQETQYF. In DNA form, the CDR3 reads TGCAGCGCGAGGACAGGGCAAGAGACCCAGTACTTC. Full variable domain (missing parts from reference TRBV29-1 and TRBJ2-5): SAVISQKPSRDICQRGTSLTIQCQVDSQVTMMFWYRQQPGQSLTLIATANQGSEATYESGFVIDKFPISRPNLTFSTLTVSNMSPEDSSIYLCSARTGQETQYFGPGTRLLVL.

V gene TRBV3-1 (or the pseudogene TRBV3-2) combines with J gene TRBJ1-6; D gene unclear. The CDR3 is 15 residues long. Looked up from germline, CDR1 is LGHDT and CDR2 is YNNKEL (reference sequence). V dropped 0 bases and J dropped 9 bases, with 12 bases sitting between them. The CDR3 here is CASSQDRQVVSPLHF. In nucleotides, the CDR3 is TGTGCCAGCAGCCAAGATCGCCAGGTCGTTTCACCCCTCCACTTT.

V and J are TRBV6-1 and TRBJ1-2, with 9 bases aligning to TRBD1. This CDR3 contains 18 residues. V gave up 2 bases and J gave up 5 bases; unmatched junction bases: 15. Germline assignment: CDR1 MNHNS and CDR2 SASEGT. The CDR3 is CASSELRTGASLGYGYTF. Written as DNA, the CDR3 is TGTGCCAGCAGTGAACTTAGGACAGGGGCGTCTTTAGGGTATGGCTACACCTTC.

Notes on this clone: A junction boundary mismatches the germline segment, possibly from a read error. V gene TRBV19 combines with J gene TRBJ2-7; D may be TRBD1 (6 bases). The CDR3 loop spans 17 amino acids. The germline V gene encodes CDR1 LNHDA and CDR2 SQIVND (reference sequence). The CDR3 spells CASSRGGFGTPSNEQYF. DNA for the CDR3: TGTGCCAGTAGTCGAGGGGGTTTCGGGACACCCTCCAACGAGCAGTACTTC.